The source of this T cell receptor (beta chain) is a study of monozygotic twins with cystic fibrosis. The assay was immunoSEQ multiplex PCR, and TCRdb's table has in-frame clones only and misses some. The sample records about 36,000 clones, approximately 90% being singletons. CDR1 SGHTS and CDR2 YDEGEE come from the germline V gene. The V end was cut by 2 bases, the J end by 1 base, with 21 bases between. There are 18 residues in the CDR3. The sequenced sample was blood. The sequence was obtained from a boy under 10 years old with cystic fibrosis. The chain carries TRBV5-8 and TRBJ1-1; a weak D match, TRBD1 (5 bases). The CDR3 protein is CASSFRFGAILTNTEAFF. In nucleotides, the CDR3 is TGTGCCAGCAGCTTTAGATTCGGGGCAATTCTAACGAACACTGAAGCTTTCTTT.